The clone carrying this T cell receptor beta chain was seen only once. The PCR contained 60 Vbeta and 13 Jbeta primers. Repertoires were generated with immunoSEQ multiplex PCR, while TCRdb's copy carries only in-frame clones and drops some. The table has 150,000 to 200,000 clones, about three quarters seen once. These data are taken from a study of cytomegalovirus exposure and HLA in healthy donors. Between the trimmed V and J ends, which lost 11 bases and 0 bases, there was a span of 14 bases. Germline V CDR1 and CDR2: MNHNS, SASEGT. The CDR3 has 14 amino acids. The clonotype originates from a woman between 40 and 55 years old in good health and CMV-seronegative. Sequences were obtained from PBMCs. V usage is TRBV6-1 and J usage is TRBJ1-3; perhaps TRBD1 as D (6 bases). The CDR3 nucleotides are TGTGCCGTAGAGACAGGAAACTCTGGAAACACCATATATTTT. Encoded protein: CAVETGNSGNTIYF.